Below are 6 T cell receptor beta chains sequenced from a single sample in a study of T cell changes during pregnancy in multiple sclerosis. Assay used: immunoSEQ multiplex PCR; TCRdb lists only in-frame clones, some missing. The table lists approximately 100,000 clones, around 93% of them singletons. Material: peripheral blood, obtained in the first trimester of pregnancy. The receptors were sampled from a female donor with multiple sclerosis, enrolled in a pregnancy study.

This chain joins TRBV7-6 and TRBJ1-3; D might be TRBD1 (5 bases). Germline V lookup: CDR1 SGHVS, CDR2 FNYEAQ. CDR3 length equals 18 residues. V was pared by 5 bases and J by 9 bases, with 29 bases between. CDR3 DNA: TGTGCCAGCAGCCAGACGTTAAATCAGGGCGGGATGGGAGGCACCATATATTTT. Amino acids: CASSQTLNQGGMGGTIYF.

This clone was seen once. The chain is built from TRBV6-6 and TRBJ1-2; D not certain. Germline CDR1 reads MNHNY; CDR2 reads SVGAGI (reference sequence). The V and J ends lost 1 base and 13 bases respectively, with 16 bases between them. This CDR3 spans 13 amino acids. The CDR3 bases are TGTGCCAGCAGTTACTACCTAAACGGGGATCGCACCTTC. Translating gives CASSYYLNGDRTF.

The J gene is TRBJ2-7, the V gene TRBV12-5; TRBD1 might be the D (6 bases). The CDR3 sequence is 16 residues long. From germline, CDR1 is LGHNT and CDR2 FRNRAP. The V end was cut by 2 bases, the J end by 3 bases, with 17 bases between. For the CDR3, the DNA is TGTGCTAGTGGTTTGACTCGACAGGACTCTGGCTACGAGCAGTACTTC. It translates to CASGLTRQDSGYEQYF.

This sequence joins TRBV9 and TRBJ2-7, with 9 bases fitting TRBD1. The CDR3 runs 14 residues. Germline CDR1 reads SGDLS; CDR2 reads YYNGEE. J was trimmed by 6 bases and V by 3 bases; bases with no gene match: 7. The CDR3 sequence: CASSDKDRGLEQYF. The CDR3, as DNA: TGTGCCAGCAGCGACAAGGACAGGGGCCTCGAGCAGTACTTC.

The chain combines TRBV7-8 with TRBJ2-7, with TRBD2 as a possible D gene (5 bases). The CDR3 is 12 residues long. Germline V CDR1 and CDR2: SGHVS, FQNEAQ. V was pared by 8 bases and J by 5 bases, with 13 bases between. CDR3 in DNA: TGTGCCAGCGGGAGCGGAGGTGACGAGCAGTACTTC. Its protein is CASGSGGDEQYF.

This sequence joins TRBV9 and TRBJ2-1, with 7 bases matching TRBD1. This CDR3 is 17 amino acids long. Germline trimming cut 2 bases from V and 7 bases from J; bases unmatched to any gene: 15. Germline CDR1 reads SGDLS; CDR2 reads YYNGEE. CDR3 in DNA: TGTGCCAGCAGCGTCCCAGGGGGACCCAATACGGAGAATGAGCAGTTCTTC. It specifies CASSVPGGPNTENEQFF.